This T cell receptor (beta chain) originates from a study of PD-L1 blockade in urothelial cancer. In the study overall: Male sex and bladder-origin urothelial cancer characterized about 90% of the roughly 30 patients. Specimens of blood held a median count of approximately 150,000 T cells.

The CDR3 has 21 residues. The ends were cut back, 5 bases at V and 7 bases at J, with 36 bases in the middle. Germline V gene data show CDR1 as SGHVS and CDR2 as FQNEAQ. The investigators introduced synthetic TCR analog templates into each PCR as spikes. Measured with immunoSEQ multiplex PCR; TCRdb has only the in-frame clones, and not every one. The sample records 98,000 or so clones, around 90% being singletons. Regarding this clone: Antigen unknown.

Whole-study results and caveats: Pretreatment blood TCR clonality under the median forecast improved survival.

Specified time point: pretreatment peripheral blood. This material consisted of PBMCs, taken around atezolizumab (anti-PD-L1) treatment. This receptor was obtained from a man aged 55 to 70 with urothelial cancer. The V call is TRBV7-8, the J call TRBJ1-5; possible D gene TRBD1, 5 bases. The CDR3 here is CASSPTDRPRTWMQGSQPQHF. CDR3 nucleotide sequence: TGTGCCAGCAGCCCTACCGACCGGCCCCGGACATGGATGCAGGGATCGCAGCCCCAGCATTTT.